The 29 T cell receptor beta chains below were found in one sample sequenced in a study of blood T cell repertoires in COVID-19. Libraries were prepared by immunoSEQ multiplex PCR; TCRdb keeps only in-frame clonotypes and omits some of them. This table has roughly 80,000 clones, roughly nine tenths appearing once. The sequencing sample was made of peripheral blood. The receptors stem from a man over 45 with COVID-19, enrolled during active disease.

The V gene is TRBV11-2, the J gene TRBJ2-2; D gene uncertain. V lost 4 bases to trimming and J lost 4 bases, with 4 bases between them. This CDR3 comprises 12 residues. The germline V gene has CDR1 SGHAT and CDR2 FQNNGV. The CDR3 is CASSYTTGELFF. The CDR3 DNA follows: TGTGCCAGCAGCTACACCACCGGGGAGCTGTTTTTT.

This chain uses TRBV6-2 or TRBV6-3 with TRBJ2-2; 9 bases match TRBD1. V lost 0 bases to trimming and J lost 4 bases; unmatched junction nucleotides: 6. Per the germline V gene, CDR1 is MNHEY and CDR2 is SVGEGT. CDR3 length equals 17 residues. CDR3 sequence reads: CASSYSVGTGITGELFF. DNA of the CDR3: TGTGCCAGCAGTTACTCGGTAGGGACAGGGATCACCGGGGAGCTGTTTTTT.

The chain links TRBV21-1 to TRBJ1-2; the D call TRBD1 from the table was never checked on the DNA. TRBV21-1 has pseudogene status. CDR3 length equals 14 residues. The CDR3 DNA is TGTGCCAGCAGCAAAGACAGGGGCGACTATGGCTACACCTTC. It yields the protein CASSKDRGDYGYTF.

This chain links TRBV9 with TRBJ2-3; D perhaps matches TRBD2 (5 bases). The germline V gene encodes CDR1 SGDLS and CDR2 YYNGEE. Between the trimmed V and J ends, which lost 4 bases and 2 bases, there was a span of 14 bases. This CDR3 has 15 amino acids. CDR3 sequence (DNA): TGTGCCAGCAGCCCCAGGAGCGGCGACACAGATACGCAGTATTTT. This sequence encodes CASSPRSGDTDTQYF.

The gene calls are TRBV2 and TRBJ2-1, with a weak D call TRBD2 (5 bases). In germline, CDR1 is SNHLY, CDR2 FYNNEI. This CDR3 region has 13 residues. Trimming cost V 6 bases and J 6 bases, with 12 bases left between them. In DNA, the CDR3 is TGTGCCAGCAGAAGCGAGGGAGTCAATGAGCAGTTCTTC. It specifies CASRSEGVNEQFF.

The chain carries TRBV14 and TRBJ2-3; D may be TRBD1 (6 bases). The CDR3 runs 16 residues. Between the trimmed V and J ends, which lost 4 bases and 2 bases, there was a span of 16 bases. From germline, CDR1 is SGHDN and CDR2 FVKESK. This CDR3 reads CASSLGTPLNTDTQYF. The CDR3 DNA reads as TGTGCCAGCAGCCTCGGGACACCCCTGAACACAGATACGCAGTATTTT.

The CDR3 DNA is TGTGCCAGTAGTGAACCGGGACTAGCGGGATTTTATACGCAGTATTTT. This sequence encodes CASSEPGLAGFYTQYF. The J gene is TRBJ2-3, the V gene TRBV19, with 13 bases fitting TRBD2. This CDR3 region has 16 residues. Trimming took 5 bases from V and 7 from J; bases not matched to a gene: 9. Per the germline V gene, CDR1 is LNHDA and CDR2 is SQIVND (reference sequence).

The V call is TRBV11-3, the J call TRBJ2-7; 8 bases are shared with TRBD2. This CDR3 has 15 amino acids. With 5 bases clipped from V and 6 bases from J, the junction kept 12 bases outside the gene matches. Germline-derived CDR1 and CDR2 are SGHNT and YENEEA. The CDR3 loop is CASSPGGASLGEQYF. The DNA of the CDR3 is TGTGCCAGCAGCCCGGGGGGGGCTAGCTTGGGCGAGCAGTACTTC.

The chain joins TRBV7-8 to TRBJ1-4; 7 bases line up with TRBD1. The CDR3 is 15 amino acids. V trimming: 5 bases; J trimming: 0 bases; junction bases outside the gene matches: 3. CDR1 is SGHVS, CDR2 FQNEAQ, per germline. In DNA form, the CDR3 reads TGTGCCAGCAGCCGACAGGGAACAACTAATGAAAAACTGTTTTTT. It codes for CASSRQGTTNEKLFF.

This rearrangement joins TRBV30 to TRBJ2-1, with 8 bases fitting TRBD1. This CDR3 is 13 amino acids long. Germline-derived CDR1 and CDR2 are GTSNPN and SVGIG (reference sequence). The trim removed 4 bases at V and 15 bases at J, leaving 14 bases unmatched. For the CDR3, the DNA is TGTGCCTGGAATTCGGACAGGGTTGTAAATCGGTTCTTC. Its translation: CAWNSDRVVNRFF.

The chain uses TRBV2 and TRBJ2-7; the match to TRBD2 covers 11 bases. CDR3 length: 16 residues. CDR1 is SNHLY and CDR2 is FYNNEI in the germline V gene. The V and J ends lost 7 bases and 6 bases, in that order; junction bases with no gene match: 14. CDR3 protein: CASTPGTSGLRSEQYV. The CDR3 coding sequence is TGTGCCAGCACCCCAGGGACTAGCGGCCTGAGGAGCGAGCAGTACGTC.

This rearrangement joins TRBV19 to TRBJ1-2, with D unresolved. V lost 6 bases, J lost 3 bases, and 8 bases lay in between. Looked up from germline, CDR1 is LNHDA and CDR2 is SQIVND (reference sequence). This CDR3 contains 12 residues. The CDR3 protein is CASSLAHYGYTF. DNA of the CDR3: TGTGCCAGTAGCCTGGCTCACTATGGCTACACCTTC.

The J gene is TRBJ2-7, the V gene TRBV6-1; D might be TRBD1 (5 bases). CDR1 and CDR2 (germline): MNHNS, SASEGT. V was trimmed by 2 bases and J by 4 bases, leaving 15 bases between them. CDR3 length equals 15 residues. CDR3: CASSEQQANRYEQYV. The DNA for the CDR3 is TGTGCCAGCAGTGAACAACAGGCCAACCGGTACGAGCAGTACGTC.

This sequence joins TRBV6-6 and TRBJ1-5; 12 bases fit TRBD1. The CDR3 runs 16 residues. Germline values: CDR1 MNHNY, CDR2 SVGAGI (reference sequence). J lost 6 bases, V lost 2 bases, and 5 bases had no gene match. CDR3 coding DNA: TGTGCCAGCAGTTACGGGACAGGGGGCGAAGGTCAGCCCCAGCATTTT. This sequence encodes CASSYGTGGEGQPQHF.

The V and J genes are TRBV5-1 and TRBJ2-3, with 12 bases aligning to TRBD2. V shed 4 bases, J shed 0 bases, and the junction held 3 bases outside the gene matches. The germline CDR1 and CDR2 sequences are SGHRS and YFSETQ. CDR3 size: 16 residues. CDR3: CASSLGTSGSTDTQYF. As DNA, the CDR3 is TGCGCCAGCAGCCTGGGGACTAGCGGGAGCACAGATACGCAGTATTTT.

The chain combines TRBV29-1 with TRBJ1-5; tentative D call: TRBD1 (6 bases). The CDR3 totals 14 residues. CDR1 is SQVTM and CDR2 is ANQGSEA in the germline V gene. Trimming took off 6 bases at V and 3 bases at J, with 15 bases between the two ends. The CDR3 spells CSVATGSLNQPQHF. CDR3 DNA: TGCAGCGTCGCTACAGGGTCTCTCAATCAGCCCCAGCATTTT.

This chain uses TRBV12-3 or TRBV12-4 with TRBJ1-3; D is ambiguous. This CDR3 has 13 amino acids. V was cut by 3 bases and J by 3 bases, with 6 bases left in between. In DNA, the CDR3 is TGTGCCAGCAGTTTGTCTATTGGAAACACCATATATTTT. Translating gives CASSLSIGNTIYF.

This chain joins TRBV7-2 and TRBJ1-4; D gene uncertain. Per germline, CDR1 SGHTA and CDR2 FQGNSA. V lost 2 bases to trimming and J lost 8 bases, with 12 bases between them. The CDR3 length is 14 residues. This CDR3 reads CASSLSRSGEKLFF. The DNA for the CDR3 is TGTGCCAGCAGCTTATCGAGGTCCGGAGAAAAACTGTTTTTT. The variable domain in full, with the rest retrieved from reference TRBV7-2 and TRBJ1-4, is GAGVSQSPSNKVTEKGKDVELRCDPISGHTALYWYRQSLGQGLEFLIYFQGNSAPDKSGLPSDRFSAERTGGSVSTLTIQRTQQEDSAVYLCASSLSRSGEKLFFGSGTQLSVL.

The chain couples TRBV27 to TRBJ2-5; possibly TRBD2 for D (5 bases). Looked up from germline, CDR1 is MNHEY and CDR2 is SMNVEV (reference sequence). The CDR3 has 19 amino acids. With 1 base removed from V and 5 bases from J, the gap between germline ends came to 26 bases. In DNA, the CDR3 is TGTGCCAGCAGTTTATATGCGCCCAGAGGGCGGCCCCTGGGGGAGACCCAGTACTTC. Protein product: CASSLYAPRGRPLGETQYF.

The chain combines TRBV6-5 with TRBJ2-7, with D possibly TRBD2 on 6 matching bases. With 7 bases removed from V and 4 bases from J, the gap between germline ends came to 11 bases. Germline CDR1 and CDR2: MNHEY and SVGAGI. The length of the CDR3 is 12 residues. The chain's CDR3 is CASKAGGYEQYF. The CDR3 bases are TGTGCCAGCAAAGCTGGGGGGTACGAGCAGTACTTC.

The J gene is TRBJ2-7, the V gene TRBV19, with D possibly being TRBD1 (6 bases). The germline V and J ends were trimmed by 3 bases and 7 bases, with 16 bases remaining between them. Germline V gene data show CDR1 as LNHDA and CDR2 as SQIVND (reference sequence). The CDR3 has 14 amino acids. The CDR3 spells CASSMLGGREEQYF. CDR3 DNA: TGTGCCAGTAGTATGCTAGGGGGAAGGGAAGAGCAGTACTTC.

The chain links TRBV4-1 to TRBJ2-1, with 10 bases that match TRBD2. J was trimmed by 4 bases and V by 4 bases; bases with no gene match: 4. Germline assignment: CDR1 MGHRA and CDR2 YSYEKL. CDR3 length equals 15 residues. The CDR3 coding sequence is TGCGCCAGCAGCCCGGGGACTAGCGAGTACAATGAGCAGTTCTTC. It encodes CASSPGTSEYNEQFF.

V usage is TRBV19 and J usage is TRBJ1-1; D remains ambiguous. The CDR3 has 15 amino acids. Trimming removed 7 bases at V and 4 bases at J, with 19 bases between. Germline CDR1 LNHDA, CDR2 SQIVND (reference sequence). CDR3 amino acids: CASTQTAVWSTEAFF. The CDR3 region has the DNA TGTGCCAGTACCCAAACGGCGGTTTGGAGCACTGAAGCTTTCTTT.

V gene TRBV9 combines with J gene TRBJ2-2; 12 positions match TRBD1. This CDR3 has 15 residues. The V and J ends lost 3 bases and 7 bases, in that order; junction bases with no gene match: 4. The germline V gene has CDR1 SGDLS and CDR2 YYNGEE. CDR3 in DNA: TGTGCCAGCAGCGCGGGACAGGGGGCAAGCGGGGAGCTGTTTTTT. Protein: CASSAGQGASGELFF. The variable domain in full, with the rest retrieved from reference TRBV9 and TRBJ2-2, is DSGVTQTPKHLITATGQRVTLRCSPRSGDLSVYWYQQSLDQGLQFLIQYYNGEERAKGNILERFSAQQFPDLHSELNLSSLELGDSALYFCASSAGQGASGELFFGEGSRLTVL.

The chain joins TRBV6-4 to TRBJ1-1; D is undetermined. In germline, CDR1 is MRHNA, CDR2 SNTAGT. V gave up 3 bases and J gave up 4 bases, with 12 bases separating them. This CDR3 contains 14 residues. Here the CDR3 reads CASSEAGRGTEAFF. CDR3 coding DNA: TGTGCCAGCAGTGAGGCGGGTCGGGGCACTGAAGCTTTCTTT.

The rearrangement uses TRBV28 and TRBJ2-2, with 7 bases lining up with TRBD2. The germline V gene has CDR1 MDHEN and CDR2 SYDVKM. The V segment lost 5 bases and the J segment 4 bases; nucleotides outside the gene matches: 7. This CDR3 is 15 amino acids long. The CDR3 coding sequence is TGTGCCAGCAGTCTAAGCCGGGGGGTCACCGGGGAGCTGTTTTTT. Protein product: CASSLSRGVTGELFF.

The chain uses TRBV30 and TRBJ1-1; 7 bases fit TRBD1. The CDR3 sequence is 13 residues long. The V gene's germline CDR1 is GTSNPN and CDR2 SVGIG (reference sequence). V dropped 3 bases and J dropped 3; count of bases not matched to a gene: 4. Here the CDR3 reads CAWRTGEYTEAFF. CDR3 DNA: TGTGCCTGGAGAACAGGGGAATACACTGAAGCTTTCTTT. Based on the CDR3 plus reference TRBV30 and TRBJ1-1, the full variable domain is SQTIHQWPATLVQPVGSPLSLECTVEGTSNPNLYWYRQAAGRGLQLLFYSVGIGQISSEVPQNLSASRPQDRQFILSSKKLLLSDSGFYLCAWRTGEYTEAFFGQGTRLTVV.

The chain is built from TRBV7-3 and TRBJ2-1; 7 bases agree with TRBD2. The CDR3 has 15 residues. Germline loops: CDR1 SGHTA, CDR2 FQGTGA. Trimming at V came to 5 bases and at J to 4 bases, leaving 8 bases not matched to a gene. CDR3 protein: CASSLSGNLYNEQFF. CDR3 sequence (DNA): TGTGCCAGCAGCCTAAGCGGGAACCTTTACAATGAGCAGTTCTTC.

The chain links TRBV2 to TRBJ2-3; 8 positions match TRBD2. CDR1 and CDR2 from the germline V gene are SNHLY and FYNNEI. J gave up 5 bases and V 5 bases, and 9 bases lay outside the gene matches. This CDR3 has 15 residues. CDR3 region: CASSFSGIGGDTQYF. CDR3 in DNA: TGTGCCAGCAGTTTTAGCGGGATAGGGGGAGATACGCAGTATTTT.